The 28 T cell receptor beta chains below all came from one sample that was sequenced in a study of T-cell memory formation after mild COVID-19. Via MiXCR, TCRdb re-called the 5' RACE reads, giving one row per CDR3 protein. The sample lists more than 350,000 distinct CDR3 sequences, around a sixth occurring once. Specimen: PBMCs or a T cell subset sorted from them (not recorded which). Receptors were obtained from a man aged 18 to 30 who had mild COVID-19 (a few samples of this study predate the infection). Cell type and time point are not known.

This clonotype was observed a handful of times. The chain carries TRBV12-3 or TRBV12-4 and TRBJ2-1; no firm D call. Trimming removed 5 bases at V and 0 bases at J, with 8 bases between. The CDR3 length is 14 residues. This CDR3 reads CASSPTVSYNEQFF. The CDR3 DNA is TGTGCCAGCAGTCCGACCGTCTCCTACAATGAGCAGTTCTTC.

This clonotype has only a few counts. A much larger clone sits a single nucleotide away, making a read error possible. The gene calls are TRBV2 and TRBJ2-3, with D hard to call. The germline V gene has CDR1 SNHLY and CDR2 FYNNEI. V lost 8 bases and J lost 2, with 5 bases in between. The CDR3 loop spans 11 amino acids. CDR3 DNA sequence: TGTGCCAGCGGGCCCACAGATACGCAGTATTTT. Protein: CASGPTDTQYF.

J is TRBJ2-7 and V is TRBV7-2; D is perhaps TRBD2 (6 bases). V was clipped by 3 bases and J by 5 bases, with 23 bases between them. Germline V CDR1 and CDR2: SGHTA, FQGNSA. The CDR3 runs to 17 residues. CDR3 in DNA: TGTGCCAGCAGCTTCATGGGGCGCCGAGGAGGGGTCGACGAGCAGTACTTC. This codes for CASSFMGRRGGVDEQYF.

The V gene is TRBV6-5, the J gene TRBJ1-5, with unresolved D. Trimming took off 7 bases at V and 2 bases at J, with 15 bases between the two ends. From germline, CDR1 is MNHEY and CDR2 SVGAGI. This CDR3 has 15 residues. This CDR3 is CASKHGGWGNQPQHF. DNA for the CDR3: TGTGCCAGCAAACACGGCGGATGGGGCAATCAGCCCCAGCATTTT.

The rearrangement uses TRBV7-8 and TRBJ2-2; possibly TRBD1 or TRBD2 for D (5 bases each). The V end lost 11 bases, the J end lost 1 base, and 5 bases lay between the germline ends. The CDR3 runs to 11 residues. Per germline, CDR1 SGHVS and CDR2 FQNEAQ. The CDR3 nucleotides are TGTGCCGGGGGGAACACCGGGGAGCTGTTTTTT. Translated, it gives CAGGNTGELFF.

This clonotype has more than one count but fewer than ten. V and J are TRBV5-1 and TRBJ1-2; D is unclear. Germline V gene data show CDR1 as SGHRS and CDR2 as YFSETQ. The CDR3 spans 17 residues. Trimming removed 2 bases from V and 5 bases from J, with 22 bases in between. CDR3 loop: CASSFAARSLAEYGYTF. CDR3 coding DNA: TGCGCCAGCAGCTTCGCGGCCAGATCCTTAGCGGAATATGGCTACACCTTC.

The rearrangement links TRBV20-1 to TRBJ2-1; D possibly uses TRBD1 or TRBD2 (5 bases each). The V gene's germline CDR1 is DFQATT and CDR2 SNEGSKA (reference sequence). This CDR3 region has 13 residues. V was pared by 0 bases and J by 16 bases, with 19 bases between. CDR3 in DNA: TGCAGTGCTAGAGATGGTCTAGCCGGACAAGATTTCTTC. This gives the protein CSARDGLAGQDFF.

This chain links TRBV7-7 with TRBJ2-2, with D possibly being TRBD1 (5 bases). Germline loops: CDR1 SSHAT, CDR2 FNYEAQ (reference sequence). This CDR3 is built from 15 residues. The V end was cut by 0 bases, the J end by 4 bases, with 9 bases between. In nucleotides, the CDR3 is TGTGCCAGCAGCTTAGCCAGGGTCGGCACCGGGGAGCTGTTTTTT. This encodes CASSLARVGTGELFF.

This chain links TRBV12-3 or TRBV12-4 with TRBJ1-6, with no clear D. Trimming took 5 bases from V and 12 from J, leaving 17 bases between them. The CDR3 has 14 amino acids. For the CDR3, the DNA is TGTGCCAGCAGTGTCGACACCCTCCCACGACCCCTCCACTTT. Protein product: CASSVDTLPRPLHF.

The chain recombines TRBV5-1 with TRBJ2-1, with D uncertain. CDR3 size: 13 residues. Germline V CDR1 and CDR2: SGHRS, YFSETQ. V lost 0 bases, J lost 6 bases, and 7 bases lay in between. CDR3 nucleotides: TGCGCCAGCAGCTTGGATCCGCGCAATGAGCAGTTCTTC. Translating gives CASSLDPRNEQFF.

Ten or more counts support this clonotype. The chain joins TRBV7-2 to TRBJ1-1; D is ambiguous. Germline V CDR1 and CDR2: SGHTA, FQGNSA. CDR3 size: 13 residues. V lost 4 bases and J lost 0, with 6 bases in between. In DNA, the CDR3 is TGTGCCAGCAGCTCCGGGATGAACACTGAAGCTTTCTTT. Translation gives CASSSGMNTEAFF.

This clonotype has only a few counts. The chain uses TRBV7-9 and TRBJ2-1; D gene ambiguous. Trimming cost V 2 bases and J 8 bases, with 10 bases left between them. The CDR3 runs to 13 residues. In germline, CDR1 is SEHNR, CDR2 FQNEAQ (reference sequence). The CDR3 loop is CASSLTPPYEQFF. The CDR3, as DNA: TGTGCCAGCAGCTTAACCCCCCCCTATGAGCAGTTCTTC.

This CDR3 reads CASSLEPSQETQYF. The CDR3 region has the DNA TGCGCCAGCAGCTTGGAGCCTAGTCAAGAGACCCAGTACTTC. This chain connects TRBV5-1 to TRBJ2-5; D unclear. Germline CDR1 reads SGHRS; CDR2 reads YFSETQ. Trimming left V 0 bases short and J 2 bases short, with 8 bases between. The CDR3 extends over 14 amino acids. Complete variable domain (other parts from reference TRBV5-1 and TRBJ2-5): KAGVTQTPRYLIKTRGQQVTLSCSPISGHRSVSWYQQTPGQGLQFLFEYFSETQRNKGNFPGRFSGRQFSNSRSEMNVSTLELGDSALYLCASSLEPSQETQYFGPGTRLLVL.

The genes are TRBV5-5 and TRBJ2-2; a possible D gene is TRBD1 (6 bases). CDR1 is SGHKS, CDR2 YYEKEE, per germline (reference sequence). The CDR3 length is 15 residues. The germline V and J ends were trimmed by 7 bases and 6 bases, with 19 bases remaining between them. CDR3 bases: TGTGCCAGCGTGGGCCAGGGGCTTACGTCCGGGGAGCTGTTTTTT. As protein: CASVGQGLTSGELFF. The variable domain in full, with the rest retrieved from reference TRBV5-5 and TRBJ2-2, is DAGVTQSPTHLIKTRGQQVTLRCSPISGHKSVSWYQQVLGQGPQFIFQYYEKEERGRGNFPDRFSARQFPNYSSELNVNALLLGDSALYLCASVGQGLTSGELFFGEGSRLTVL.

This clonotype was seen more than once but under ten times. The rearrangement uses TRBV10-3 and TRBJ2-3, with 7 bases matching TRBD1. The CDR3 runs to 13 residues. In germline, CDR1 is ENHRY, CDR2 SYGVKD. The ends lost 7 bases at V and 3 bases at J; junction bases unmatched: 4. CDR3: CAITMGQTDTQYF. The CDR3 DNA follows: TGTGCCATCACCATGGGACAGACAGATACGCAGTATTTT.

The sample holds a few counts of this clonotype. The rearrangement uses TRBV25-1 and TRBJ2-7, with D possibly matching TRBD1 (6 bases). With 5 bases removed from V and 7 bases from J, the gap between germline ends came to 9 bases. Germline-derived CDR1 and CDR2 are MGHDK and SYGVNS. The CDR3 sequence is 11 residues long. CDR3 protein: CASSIGQEQYF. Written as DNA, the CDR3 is TGTGCCAGCAGTATCGGACAGGAGCAGTACTTC.

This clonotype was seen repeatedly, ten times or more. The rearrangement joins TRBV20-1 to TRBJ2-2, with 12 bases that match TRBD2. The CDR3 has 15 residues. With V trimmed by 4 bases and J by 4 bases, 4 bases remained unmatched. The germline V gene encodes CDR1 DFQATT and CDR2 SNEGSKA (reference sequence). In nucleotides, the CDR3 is TGCAGTGCTACGGGACTAGCGGGTTTCACCGGGGAGCTGTTTTTT. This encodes CSATGLAGFTGELFF.

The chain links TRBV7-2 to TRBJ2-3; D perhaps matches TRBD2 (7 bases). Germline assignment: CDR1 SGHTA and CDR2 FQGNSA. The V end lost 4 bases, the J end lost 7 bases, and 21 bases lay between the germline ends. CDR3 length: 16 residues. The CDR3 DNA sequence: TGTGCCAGCAGCTCGGTCTGGGGGGGCCGGGGTTATACGCAGTATTTT. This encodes CASSSVWGGRGYTQYF. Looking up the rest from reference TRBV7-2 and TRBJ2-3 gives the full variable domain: GAGVSQSPSNKVTEKGKDVELRCDPISGHTALYWYRQSLGQGLEFLIYFQGNSAPDKSGLPSDRFSAERTGGSVSTLTIQRTQQEDSAVYLCASSSVWGGRGYTQYFGPGTRLTVL.

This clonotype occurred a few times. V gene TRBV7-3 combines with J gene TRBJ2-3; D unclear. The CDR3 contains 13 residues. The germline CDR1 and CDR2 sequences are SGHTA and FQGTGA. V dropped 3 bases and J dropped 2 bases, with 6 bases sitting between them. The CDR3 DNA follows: TGTGCCAGCAGCTTTCTACTCACAGATACGCAGTATTTT. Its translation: CASSFLLTDTQYF.

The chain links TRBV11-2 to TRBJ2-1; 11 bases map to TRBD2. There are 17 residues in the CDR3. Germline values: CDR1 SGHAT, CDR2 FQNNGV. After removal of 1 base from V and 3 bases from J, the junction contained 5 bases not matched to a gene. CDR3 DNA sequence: TGTGCCAGCAGCTTAGTTCCTAGCGGGGGGTACTACAATGAGCAGTTCTTC. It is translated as CASSLVPSGGYYNEQFF. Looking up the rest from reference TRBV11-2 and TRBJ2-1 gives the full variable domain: EAGVAQSPRYKIIEKRQSVAFWCNPISGHATLYWYQQILGQGPKLLIQFQNNGVVDDSQLPKDRFSAERLKGVDSTLKIQPAKLEDSAVYLCASSLVPSGGYYNEQFFGPGTRLTVL.

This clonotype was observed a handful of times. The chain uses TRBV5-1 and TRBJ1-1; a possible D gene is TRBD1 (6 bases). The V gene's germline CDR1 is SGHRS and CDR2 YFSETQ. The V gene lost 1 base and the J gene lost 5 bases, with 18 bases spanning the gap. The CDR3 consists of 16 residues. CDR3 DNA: TGCGCCAGCAGCTTGACCGGGACACCGGGCGGGACTGAAGCTTTCTTT. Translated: CASSLTGTPGGTEAFF.

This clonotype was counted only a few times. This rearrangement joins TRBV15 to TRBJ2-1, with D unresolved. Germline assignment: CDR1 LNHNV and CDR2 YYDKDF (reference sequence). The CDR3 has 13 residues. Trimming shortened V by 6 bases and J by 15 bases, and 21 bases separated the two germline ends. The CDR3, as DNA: TGTGCCACCAGTTTGGGGTTATTGGGCCCCGCGTTCTTC. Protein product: CATSLGLLGPAFF.

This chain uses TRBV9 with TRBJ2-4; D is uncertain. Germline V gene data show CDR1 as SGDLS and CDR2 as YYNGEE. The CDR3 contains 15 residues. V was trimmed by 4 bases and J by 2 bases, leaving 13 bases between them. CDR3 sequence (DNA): TGTGCCAGCAGCTCGGAGACGTCAACCAAAAACATTCAGTACTTC. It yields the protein CASSSETSTKNIQYF.

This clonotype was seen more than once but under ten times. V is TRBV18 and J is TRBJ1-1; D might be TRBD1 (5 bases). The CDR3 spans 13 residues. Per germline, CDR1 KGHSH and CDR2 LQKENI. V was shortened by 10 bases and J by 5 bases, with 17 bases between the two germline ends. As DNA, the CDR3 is TGTGCCACCCGCGTGGGGGAAAATACTGAAGCTTTCTTT. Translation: CATRVGENTEAFF.

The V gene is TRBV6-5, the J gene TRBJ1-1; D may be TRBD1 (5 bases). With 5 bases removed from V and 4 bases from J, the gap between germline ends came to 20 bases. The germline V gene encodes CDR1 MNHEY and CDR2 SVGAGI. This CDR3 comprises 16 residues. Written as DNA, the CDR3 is TGTGCCAGCAGTCCGGGCCAAGGGGTGGGAGTCACTGAAGCTTTCTTT. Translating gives CASSPGQGVGVTEAFF.

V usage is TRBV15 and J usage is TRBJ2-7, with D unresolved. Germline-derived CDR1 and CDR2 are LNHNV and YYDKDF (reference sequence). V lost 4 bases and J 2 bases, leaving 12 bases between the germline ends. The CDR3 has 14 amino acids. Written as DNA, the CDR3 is TGTGCCACCAGCACCAACGCCGAGCCCTACGAGCAGTACTTC. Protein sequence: CATSTNAEPYEQYF.

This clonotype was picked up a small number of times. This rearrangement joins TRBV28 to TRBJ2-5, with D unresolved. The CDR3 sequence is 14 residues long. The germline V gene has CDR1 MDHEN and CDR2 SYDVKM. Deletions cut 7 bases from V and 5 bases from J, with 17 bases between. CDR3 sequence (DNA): TGTGCCAGCAATCTGGTTTCGAGGTGGGAGACCCAGTACTTC. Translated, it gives CASNLVSRWETQYF.

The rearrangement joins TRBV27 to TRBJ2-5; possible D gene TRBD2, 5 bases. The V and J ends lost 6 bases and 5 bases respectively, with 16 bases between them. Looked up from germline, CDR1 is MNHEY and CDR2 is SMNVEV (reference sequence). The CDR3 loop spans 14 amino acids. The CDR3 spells CASSSRRTGETQYF. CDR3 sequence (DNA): TGTGCCAGCAGCTCACGCAGGACTGGCGAGACCCAGTACTTC.